What follows describes a single T cell receptor (beta chain). No antigen is known for it. These data belong to a study of shared clonotypes between healthy human individuals. Germline assignment: CDR1 MNHEY and CDR2 SVGAGI. The CDR3 length is 16 residues. Trimming cost V 0 bases and J 2 bases; bases outside gene matches: 6. Profiling relied on immunoSEQ multiplex PCR, and the TCRdb table lists in-frame clones only, not all of them. The table shows 2 million to 2.5 million clones, with approximately 93% occurring only once. Whole-study results and caveats: Rarefaction showed sorted-subset sequencing was incomplete despite large depth.

This chain joins TRBV6-5 and TRBJ2-5, with 7 bases aligning to TRBD2. The receptor comes from a young man in good health. Some clones in this sample may be carry-over from other donors' samples. The sequenced sample consisted of naive CD4+ T cells from PBMCs. The sample's subset: CD45RA+ positively selected. CDR3 in amino acids: CASSYSFLAVQETQYF. The CDR3 DNA reads TGTGCCAGCAGTTACTCGTTTCTAGCGGTTCAAGAGACCCAGTACTTC.